This T cell receptor beta chain originates from a study of Graves' ophthalmopathy and Graves' hyperthyroidism. Study-wide results and limits: It was with approximately 70% sensitivity and about 72% specificity that the model predicted ophthalmopathy progression.

The study enrolled ophthalmopathy donors with moderate-to-severe activity, CAS ≥3, NOSPECS ≥4 and duration under 3 months. Excluded: other autoimmune disease, uncontrolled infection, pregnancy or lactation. What supplied the PBMCs was roughly 9.7 ml of fresh peripheral blood. V was clipped by 2 bases and J by 1 base; unmatched bases: 5. This CDR3 is 15 amino acids long. Germline lookup yields CDR1 MNHNS and CDR2 SASEGT. Ten or more counts support this clonotype. The antigen is not known. Beta-chain TCR CDR3 regions were amplified from RNA transcripts. HTBI-primed RT-PCR formed the first round, and a multiplex PCR formed the second. A single record per CDR3 protein comes from TCRdb applying MiXCR to the multiplex PCR reads. This sample yields 350,000 to 400,000 distinct CDR3 sequences, of which approximately 20% are seen a single time; 1.6% belongs to the top ten.

The genes are TRBV6-1 and TRBJ2-7, with 7 bases that match TRBD2. The sequence was obtained from a woman aged 18-29 years with Graves' ophthalmopathy. Sequencing was performed on peripheral blood. CDR3 sequence (DNA): TGTGCCAGCAGTGAACCGGTTAGCGGGTCCTACGAGCAGTACTTC. It translates to CASSEPVSGSYEQYF.